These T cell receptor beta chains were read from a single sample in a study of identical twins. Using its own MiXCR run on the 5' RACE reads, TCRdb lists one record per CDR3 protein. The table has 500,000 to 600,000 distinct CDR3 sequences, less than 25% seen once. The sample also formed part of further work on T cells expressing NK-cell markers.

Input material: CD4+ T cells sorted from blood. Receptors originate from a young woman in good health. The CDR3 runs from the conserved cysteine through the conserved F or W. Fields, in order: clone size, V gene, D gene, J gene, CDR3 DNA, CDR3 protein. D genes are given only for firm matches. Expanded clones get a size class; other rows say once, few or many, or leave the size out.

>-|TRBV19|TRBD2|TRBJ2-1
TGTGCCACCGTTTGGGAGGGTGCGGCCTACAATGAGCAGTTCTTC
CATVWEGAAYNEQFF
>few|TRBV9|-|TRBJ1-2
TGTGCCAGCAGCGTAGACGGCAGCACTAACTATGGCTACACCTTC
CASSVDGSTNYGYTF
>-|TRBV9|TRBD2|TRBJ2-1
TGTGCCAGCAGCTCCAGGACTAGCGGTTACAATGAGCAGTTCTTC
CASSSRTSGYNEQFF
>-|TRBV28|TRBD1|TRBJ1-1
TGTGCCAGCAGTTCCCCCCGGGACAGCCTGAACACTGAAGCTTTCTTT
CASSSPRDSLNTEAFF
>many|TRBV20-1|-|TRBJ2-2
TGCAGTGCTGAAGATGGACCCGGGGAGCTGTTTTTT
CSAEDGPGELFF
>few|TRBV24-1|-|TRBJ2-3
TGTGCCACCGCTACTAGTTTCCCCCCTCCAAGCACAGATACGCAGTATTTT
CATATSFPPPSTDTQYF
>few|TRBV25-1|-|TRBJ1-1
TGTGCCAGCCACCCAAGGAGGGGCACTGAAGCTTTCTTT
CASHPRRGTEAFF
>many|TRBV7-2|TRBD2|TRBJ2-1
TGTGCCAGCAGCTCCGGGACTACCCCATCCAATGAGCAGTTCTTC
CASSSGTTPSNEQFF
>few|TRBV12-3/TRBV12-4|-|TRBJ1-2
TGTGCCAGCAGAAGACAGGAGGTGGATGGCTACACCTTC
CASRRQEVDGYTF
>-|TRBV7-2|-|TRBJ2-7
TGTGCCAGCAGCTTATCAGGCGGCACCTCCTACGAGCAGTACTTC
CASSLSGGTSYEQYF
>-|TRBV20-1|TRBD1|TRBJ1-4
TGCAGTGGCCAGGACAGGGGACAACTGTTTTTT
CSGQDRGQLFF
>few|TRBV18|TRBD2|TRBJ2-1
TGTGCCAGCTCACCGAGGCAGGGAGGGAGTAATGAGCAGTTCTTC
CASSPRQGGSNEQFF
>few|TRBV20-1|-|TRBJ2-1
TGCAGTGCTAGAGAGGGACCCCAGCGGCAGTTCTTC
CSAREGPQRQFF
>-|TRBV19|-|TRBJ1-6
TGTGCCAGTACGGCTGAAAGGGGTTCGCCCCTCCACTTT
CASTAERGSPLHF
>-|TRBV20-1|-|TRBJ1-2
TGCAGTGCCGCTCACCCGGGGCTCAACTATGGCTACACCTTC
CSAAHPGLNYGYTF
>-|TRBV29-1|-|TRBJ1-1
TGCAGCGTTGTCAGGGCCGACACTGAAGCTTTCTTT
CSVVRADTEAFF
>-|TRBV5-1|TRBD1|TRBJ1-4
TGCGCCAGCAGGCCCGGGACAGTAAATGAAAAACTGTTTTTT
CASRPGTVNEKLFF
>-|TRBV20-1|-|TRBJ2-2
TGCAGTGCTCCGGAGGTCGCCACCGGGGAGCTGTTTTTT
CSAPEVATGELFF
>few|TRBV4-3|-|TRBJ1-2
TGCGCCAGCAGCCAAGACCTCGGGAGAGACTATGGCTACACCTTC
CASSQDLGRDYGYTF
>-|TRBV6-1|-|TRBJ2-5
TGTGCCAGCAGGACAATAGGGGTGGAGACCCAGTACTTC
CASRTIGVETQYF
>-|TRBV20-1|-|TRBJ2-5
TGCAGTGCTAGAAATCAGGGGCAAGAGACCCAGTACTTC
CSARNQGQETQYF
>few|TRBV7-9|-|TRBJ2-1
TGTGCCAGCAGCTTAGGTCTAGCGACACGATACGTCCCTATTTTCTTC
CASSLGLATRYVPIFF
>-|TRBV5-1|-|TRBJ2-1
TGCGCCAGCAGCCACCCCGAGGGGGACAATGAGCAGTTCTTC
CASSHPEGDNEQFF
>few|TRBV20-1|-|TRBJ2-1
TGCAGTGTCAGCTCAGGGGCACCGGACAATGAGCAGTTCTTC
CSVSSGAPDNEQFF